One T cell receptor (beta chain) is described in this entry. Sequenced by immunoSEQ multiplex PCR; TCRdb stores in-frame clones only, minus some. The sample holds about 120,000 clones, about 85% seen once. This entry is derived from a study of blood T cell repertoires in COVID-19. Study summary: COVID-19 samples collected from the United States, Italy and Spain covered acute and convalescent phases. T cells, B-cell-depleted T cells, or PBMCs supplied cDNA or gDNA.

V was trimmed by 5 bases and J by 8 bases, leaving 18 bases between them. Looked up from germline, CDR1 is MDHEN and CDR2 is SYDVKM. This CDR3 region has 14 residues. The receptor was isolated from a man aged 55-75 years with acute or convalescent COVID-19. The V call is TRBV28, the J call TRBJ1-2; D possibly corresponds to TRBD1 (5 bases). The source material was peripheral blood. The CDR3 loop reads CASSGAVVDRGYTF. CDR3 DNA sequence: TGTGCCAGCAGTGGCGCCGTGGTCGACAGAGGCTACACCTTC.